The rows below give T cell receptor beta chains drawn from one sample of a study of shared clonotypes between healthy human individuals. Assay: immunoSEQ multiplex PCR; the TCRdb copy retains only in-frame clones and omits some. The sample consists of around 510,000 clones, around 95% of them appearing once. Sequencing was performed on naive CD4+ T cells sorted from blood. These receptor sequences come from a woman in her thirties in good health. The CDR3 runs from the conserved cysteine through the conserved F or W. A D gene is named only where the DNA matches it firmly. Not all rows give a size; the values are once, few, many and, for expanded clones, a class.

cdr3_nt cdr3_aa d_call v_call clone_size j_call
TGCGCCAGCAGCATGAGTGGACAGCGGTCGTTCACGAACACTGAAGCTTTCTTT CASSMSGQRSFTNTEAFF NA TRBV5-1 NA TRBJ1-1
TGCGCCAGCAGCTCCCAGGACAGAAACTACGAGCAGTACTTC CASSSQDRNYEQYF NA TRBV5-1 once TRBJ2-7
TGTGCCAGCAGTTACTCGACGGGACCCTATGGCTACACCTTC CASSYSTGPYGYTF NA TRBV6-6 NA TRBJ1-2
TGTGCCAGCAATTCGCGTCGCTCCTACGAGCAGTACTTC CASNSRRSYEQYF NA TRBV11-2 NA TRBJ2-7
TGTGCCAGCAGTCGAGGGGGGGCTGACAATCAGCCCCAGCATTTT CASSRGGADNQPQHF NA TRBV28 NA TRBJ1-5
TGTGCCAGCAGCCCCTTGACAGGTAGAGGCGAGCAGTACTTC CASSPLTGRGEQYF NA TRBV14 NA TRBJ2-7
TGTGCCAGCAGCTTAAACGGACCCGGTGGGACGCCCCAGCATTTT CASSLNGPGGTPQHF NA TRBV11-2 NA TRBJ1-5
TGTGCCAGCAGCTTCGATCAAGGATATGGCTACACCTTC CASSFDQGYGYTF NA TRBV5-5 NA TRBJ1-2
TGTGCCTGGAATGAGTATAGCAATCAGCCCCAGCATTTT CAWNEYSNQPQHF NA TRBV30 NA TRBJ1-5
TGTGCCAGCAGCTTAGAACAAGGGGTAGCTGAAGCTTTCTTT CASSLEQGVAEAFF NA TRBV7-6 NA TRBJ1-1
TGTGCCAGTAAGGGCGGGAGGTCCTACAATGAGCAGTTCTTC CASKGGRSYNEQFF TRBD2 TRBV19 once TRBJ2-1
TGCAGCGTTGACGGCGGGGGGACAGTCTACGAGCAGTACTTC CSVDGGGTVYEQYF NA TRBV29-1 NA TRBJ2-7
TGTGCCAGCAGCTTCCTCGTGAATGAGCAGTTCTTC CASSFLVNEQFF NA TRBV7-9 few TRBJ2-1
TGTGCCAGCAGTTTAGGGGGGGCTGGGAACACTGAAGCTTTCTTT CASSLGGAGNTEAFF NA TRBV27 NA TRBJ1-1
TGCGCCAGCAGCTTGTCCGACAATCAGGGCTACACCTTC CASSLSDNQGYTF NA TRBV5-1 NA TRBJ1-2
TGCGCCAGCAGCTTGGTCCAGAACTATGGCTACACCTTC CASSLVQNYGYTF NA TRBV5-1 NA TRBJ1-2
TGTGCCAGCAGTAAACAGGGTAGCAATCAGCCCCAGCATTTT CASSKQGSNQPQHF NA TRBV7-9 NA TRBJ1-5
TGCGCCAGCAGCCAACCGGGGACAGGGTCCTACGAGCAGTACTTC CASSQPGTGSYEQYF TRBD1 TRBV4-1 NA TRBJ2-7
TGTGCCAGTCTGCGCAGGGGCGCGATCACTGAAGCTTTCTTT CASLRRGAITEAFF NA TRBV19 NA TRBJ1-1
TGTGCCAGCAGCCAAGCCGCCTCTAGCGGGGTAACGTACCAAGAGACCCAGTACTTC CASSQAASSGVTYQETQYF TRBD2 TRBV4-2 NA TRBJ2-5
TGTGCCAGCAGCTCGAACGTCGGGACAGCCCAAGAGACCCAGTACTTC CASSSNVGTAQETQYF TRBD1 TRBV7-9 NA TRBJ2-5
TGTGCCACCAGACCCGGGACAGGGCTTTGGAACAATCAGCCCCAGCATTTT CATRPGTGLWNNQPQHF TRBD1 TRBV15 NA TRBJ1-5
TGCAGCTGGGCGGACAGGCCCAACTATGGCTACACCTTC CSWADRPNYGYTF TRBD1 TRBV29-1 NA TRBJ1-2
TGTGCCAGCAGTTCCGGGCCCGGACCTCAAAACTACGAGCAGTACTTC CASSSGPGPQNYEQYF NA TRBV6-5 NA TRBJ2-7
TGTGCCAGCAGTCCAAACCAAAGGCGGCGGGGCAATGAGCAGTTCTTC CASSPNQRRRGNEQFF NA TRBV28 NA TRBJ2-1
TGTGCCAGCAGCTTCGGATCGAGGTATCAGCCCCAGCATTTT CASSFGSRYQPQHF NA TRBV7-2 NA TRBJ1-5
TGTGCCAGCAGCTTGGCTAGCGGGAGTCGGGAGACCCAGTACTTC CASSLASGSRETQYF TRBD2 TRBV11-2 once TRBJ2-5
TGCGCCAGCAGTGAGTCAAGACACTATAGCAATCAGCCCCAGCATTTT CASSESRHYSNQPQHF NA TRBV10-2 NA TRBJ1-5
TGCGCCAGCAGCTCCGGACTAGCGGGAGGACCCGGGGAGCTGTTTTTT CASSSGLAGGPGELFF TRBD2 TRBV5-1 NA TRBJ2-2
TGTGCCTGGAGTGGGAGAGGGAAACTGTTTTTT CAWSGRGKLFF NA TRBV30 once TRBJ1-4
TGCGCCAGCAGCTTTGCAGAAAACTATGGCTACACCTTC CASSFAENYGYTF NA TRBV5-1 once TRBJ1-2
TGTGCCAGCAGCTTGGGTAGGGGGGACGAGCAGTACTTC CASSLGRGDEQYF NA TRBV7-9 NA TRBJ2-7
TGTGCCAGCAGCTTAGGCGGTGGGTACGGGGCCAACGTCCTGACTTTC CASSLGGGYGANVLTF NA TRBV7-6 NA TRBJ2-6
TGTGCCAGCAGTTCCGAACCCCCGGGACAGGGAGAGGGCTACACCTTC CASSSEPPGQGEGYTF TRBD1 TRBV28 NA TRBJ1-2
TGCAGCGTGCGGGGGGCAAGGGACACCGGGGAGCTGTTTTTT CSVRGARDTGELFF TRBD2 TRBV29-1 once TRBJ2-2
TGTGCCAGCAGCCAACGATGGGATCAGCCCCAGCATTTT CASSQRWDQPQHF NA TRBV16 NA TRBJ1-5
TGTGCCAGTAGTATAAGGCCTAGCGGGAGACACAATGAGCAGTTCTTC CASSIRPSGRHNEQFF TRBD2 TRBV19 NA TRBJ2-1